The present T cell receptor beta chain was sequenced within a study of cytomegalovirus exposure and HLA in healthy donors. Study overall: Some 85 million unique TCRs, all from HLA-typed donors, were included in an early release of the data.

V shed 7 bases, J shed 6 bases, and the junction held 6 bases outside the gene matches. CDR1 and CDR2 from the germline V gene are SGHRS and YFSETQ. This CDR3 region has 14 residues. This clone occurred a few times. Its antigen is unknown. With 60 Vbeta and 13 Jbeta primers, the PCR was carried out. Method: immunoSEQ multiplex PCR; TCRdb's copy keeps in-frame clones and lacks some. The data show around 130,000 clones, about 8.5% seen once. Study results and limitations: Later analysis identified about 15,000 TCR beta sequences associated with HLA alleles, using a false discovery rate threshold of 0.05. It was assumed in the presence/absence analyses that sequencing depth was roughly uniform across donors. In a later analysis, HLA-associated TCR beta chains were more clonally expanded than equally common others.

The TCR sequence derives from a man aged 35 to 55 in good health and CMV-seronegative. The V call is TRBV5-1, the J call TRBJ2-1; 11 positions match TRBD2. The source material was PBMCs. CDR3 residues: CASGTGTSGNEQFF. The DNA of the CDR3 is TGCGCCAGCGGAACCGGGACTAGCGGCAATGAGCAGTTCTTC. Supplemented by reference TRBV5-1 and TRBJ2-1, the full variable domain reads KAGVTQTPRYLIKTRGQQVTLSCSPISGHRSVSWYQQTPGQGLQFLFEYFSETQRNKGNFPGRFSGRQFSNSRSEMNVSTLELGDSALYLCASGTGTSGNEQFFGPGTRLTVL.